This T cell receptor (beta chain) came from a study of T cell responses to AZD1222 COVID-19 vaccine. TCRdb's copy holds only in-frame clones and misses some; the assay was immunoSEQ multiplex PCR. The table includes 100,000 to 120,000 clones, roughly 90% detected once. Concerning this clone itself: Its antigen is unidentified.

CDR1 is MDHEN, CDR2 SYDVKM, per germline. This CDR3 is built from 11 residues. Trimming shortened V by 5 bases and J by 2 bases, and 4 bases separated the two germline ends. Points from the study as a whole: When two AZD1222 doses had been given, Spike-specific TCR breadth and depth rose. Regions left unmutated in variants are reportedly the target of nearly half of spike-specific TCRs. Baseline serology detected seropositivity in only a handful of AZD1222 recipients.

The clonotype comes from an adult in good health. The source material was peripheral blood, sampled on day 0 of AZD1222 vaccination. V gene TRBV28 combines with J gene TRBJ2-7; D unclear. The CDR3, as DNA: TGTGCCAGCAGTCCGGCCTACGAGCAGTACTTC. Its translation is CASSPAYEQYF.